Sequencing of this TCR beta chain was carried out in a study of blood T cell repertoires in COVID-19 (dated by TCRdb to the early 2020s). With regard to the full study: Samples covering the acute and convalescent phases of COVID-19 were provided by collaborators in the United States, Italy and Spain. The material from the prospective study consisted of cDNA or gDNA derived from T cells, B-cell-depleted T cells, or PBMCs. A de-identified subject ID, COVID-19 status, age in years and sex were almost always included in the sample metadata. The repertoires were released in a freely available public database intended as a resource for research on the immune response to SARS-CoV-2. Where available, HLA class I and class II types were obtained from metadata supplied by the sample provider rather than from assay-based typing. Samples were obtained from the ongoing ImmuneRACE study (first 160 participants) and from over 1,000 subjects provided by 6 global collaborators. The dataset comprised deeply sampled blood TCRbeta repertoires from subjects exposed to, actively infected with, or recovered from COVID-19.

The collaborating institutions used their own protocols to collect whole blood in K2EDTA tubes. Collaborator samples were shipped for TCRbeta analysis as frozen whole blood, isolated PBMCs, or DNA extracted from either sample type. Note on this clone: The specificity of this receptor is unknown. No qualities accompany the bases; no much larger clone lies one base away.

Spanning cysteine to phenylalanine, the CDR3 consists of 13 amino acids. This entry keeps only the CDR3 DNA: 39 bases, framed from base 1. V and J lose 7 bases and 1 base, and a span of 8 bases separates them. The paper's findings and limits, for the study overall: Clinical and demographic metadata were provided uncurated, with the amount varying by source and participant.

TCRbeta CDR3 regions were amplified from genomic DNA by means of the immunoSEQ Assay, a bias-controlled multiplex PCR. As for the authors' bioinformatics: The number of nucleated cells in each sample was estimated by amplification of reference gene primers within the assay. To quantify the absolute abundance of each unique TCRbeta CDR3 rearrangement, sequence reads were collapsed and filtered. For each sample, productive Simpson clonality was calculated by taking the square root of Simpson's diversity index across productive rearrangements. The table was pulled from immuneACCESS by TCRdb, which kept in-frame rearrangements only. Such tables lose some clones; where checked, under half of the loss comes from unresolved V genes, and the rest has no known cause. That table gives V, J and clone size, and the DNA gave D and trimming. Across this sample there are roughly 160,000 clones, with 90% to 95% seen only once. The ten largest make up 0.5% to 0.55% of the sample.

Here the chain combines TRBV12-3 or TRBV12-4 and TRBJ2-1; no D gene can be assigned with confidence. This receptor was taken from a man aged 50 to 59 with acute or convalescent COVID-19. The specimen was peripheral blood. The sequenced DNA: TGTGCCAGCATGGCTAGTTCCTACAATGAGCAGTTCTTC. It codes for CASMASSYNEQFF.